Presented here are 4 T cell receptor beta chains from one specimen sequenced in a study of shared clonotypes between healthy human individuals. Profiled with immunoSEQ multiplex PCR; TCRdb holds only in-frame clones, not every one. Among around 2.3 million clones listed, nearly 97% were seen once. Sequences were obtained from naive CD4+ T cells sorted from blood. Subset here: CD45RA+ positively selected. The receptors derive from a man younger than 35 in good health.

The V call is TRBV30, the J call TRBJ1-6, with a possible D match to TRBD1 (5 bases). CDR1 is GTSNPN and CDR2 is SVGIG in the germline V gene (reference sequence). The CDR3 has 15 amino acids. Trimming removed 0 bases from V and 7 bases from J, with 13 bases in between. The CDR3 spells CAWSVGSGANSPLHF. The CDR3 DNA is TGTGCCTGGAGTGTAGGCTCCGGGGCAAATTCACCCCTCCACTTT.

Turning to this clone: At one end the junction does not follow the germline gene, possibly because of a read error. This rearrangement joins TRBV6-1 to TRBJ2-3, with 9 bases fitting TRBD1. Germline V gene lookup returns CDR1 MNHNS and CDR2 SASEGT. The CDR3 loop spans 11 amino acids. CDR3 coding DNA: TGTGCCAGCAGCCGCGGACAGGGGTCGGGTTTT. Its translation is CASSRGQGSGF.

The chain has TRBV6-6 and TRBJ1-1; D remains unclear. V shed 9 bases and J shed 10 bases, with 12 bases lying between them. The CDR3 consists of 10 residues. Germline V CDR1 and CDR2: MNHNY, SVGAGI (reference sequence). As DNA, the CDR3 is TGTGCCAGTGGAGAGGTGCGAGCTTTCTTT. Translating gives CASGEVRAFF.

The V gene is TRBV13, the J gene TRBJ2-5; unclear D gene. The CDR3 loop spans 12 amino acids. Germline loops: CDR1 PRHDT, CDR2 FYEKMQ (reference sequence). V was trimmed by 2 bases and J by 1 base, leaving 2 bases between them. CDR3 bases: TGTGCCAGCAGCTTACTCCAAGAGACCCAGTACTTC. Translating gives CASSLLQETQYF.